The rows below give T cell receptor beta chains drawn from one sample of a study of blood T cells in healthy people across ages. Each CDR3 protein gets one entry after TCRdb re-called the 5' RACE reads with MiXCR. The table lists around 900,000 distinct CDR3 sequences, 51% of them singletons, with 20% to 25% in the top ten. The sequencing sample was made of blood. Receptors originate from a woman aged 55-75 years in good health. CDR3s include the opening cysteine and the closing phenylalanine or tryptophan. D genes are given only for firm matches. Expanded clones get a size class; other rows say once, few or many, or leave the size out.

j_gene: TRBJ2-3; d_gene: .; v_gene: TRBV27; abundance: once; CDR3aa: CASSLSYRPGVRTDTRYF; CDR3nt: TGTGCCAGCAGTTTATCGTACAGACCGGGAGTTAGGACAGATACGCGGTATTTT
j_gene: TRBJ2-5; d_gene: .; v_gene: TRBV7-9; abundance: few; CDR3aa: CASTLSGETQYF; CDR3nt: TGTGCCAGTACCCTGTCGGGGGAGACCCAGTACTTC
j_gene: TRBJ1-5; d_gene: .; v_gene: TRBV7-8; abundance: few; CDR3aa: CASSVVLGQPQHF; CDR3nt: TGTGCCAGCAGCGTAGTACTGGGTCAGCCCCAGCATTTT
j_gene: TRBJ2-7; d_gene: TRBD2; v_gene: TRBV7-2; abundance: .; CDR3aa: CASSLGVAGGGMDEQYF; CDR3nt: TGTGCCAGCAGCTTAGGGGTAGCGGGTGGGGGTATGGATGAGCAGTACTTC
j_gene: TRBJ2-5; d_gene: TRBD1; v_gene: TRBV6-2/TRBV6-3; abundance: .; CDR3aa: CASSYSRGQRDEQYF; CDR3nt: TGTGCCAGCAGTTACTCGAGGGGACAGAGGGATGAGCAGTACTTC
j_gene: TRBJ2-7; d_gene: TRBD2; v_gene: TRBV20-1; abundance: few; CDR3aa: CSARGSGRRSPYEQYF; CDR3nt: TGCAGTGCTAGAGGTAGCGGGAGGCGGTCCCCCTACGAGCAGTACTTC
j_gene: TRBJ1-5; d_gene: TRBD1; v_gene: TRBV4-1; abundance: .; CDR3aa: CASSPWTGEYNQPQHF; CDR3nt: TGCGCCAGCAGCCCATGGACAGGGGAATACAATCAGCCCCAGCATTTT
j_gene: TRBJ2-1; d_gene: TRBD2; v_gene: TRBV11-2; abundance: .; CDR3aa: CASSSLAGVLSNEQFF; CDR3nt: TGTGCCAGCAGCTCTCTAGCGGGAGTCCTATCCAATGAGCAGTTCTTC
j_gene: TRBJ2-1; d_gene: TRBD2; v_gene: TRBV7-2; abundance: few; CDR3aa: CASSLVPAGNNEQFF; CDR3nt: TGTGCCAGCAGCTTGGTTCCAGCGGGGAACAATGAGCAGTTCTTC
j_gene: TRBJ2-4; d_gene: .; v_gene: TRBV4-1; abundance: many; CDR3aa: CARGKWAIGSCENIQYF; CDR3nt: TGCGCCAGGGGGAAGTGGGCGATCGGAAGCTGTGAAAACATTCAGTACTTC
j_gene: TRBJ2-3; d_gene: .; v_gene: TRBV21-1; abundance: .; CDR3aa: CASSKFGSGNPDTQYF; CDR3nt: .
j_gene: TRBJ2-7; d_gene: TRBD2; v_gene: TRBV6-5; abundance: .; CDR3aa: CASSYSRGGRGAYEQYF; CDR3nt: TGTGCCAGCAGTTACTCCCGTGGGGGACGGGGGGCCTACGAGCAGTACTTC
j_gene: TRBJ2-5; d_gene: TRBD1; v_gene: TRBV20-1; abundance: .; CDR3aa: CSAMDRDSKTQYF; CDR3nt: TGCAGTGCTATGGACAGGGATTCGAAGACCCAGTACTTC
j_gene: TRBJ1-4; d_gene: .; v_gene: TRBV4-1; abundance: .; CDR3aa: CASSPTPREKLFF; CDR3nt: TGCGCCAGCAGCCCCACCCCGAGGGAAAAACTGTTTTTT
j_gene: TRBJ2-1; d_gene: .; v_gene: TRBV7-3; abundance: once; CDR3aa: CASSSTGGLPSYNEQFF; CDR3nt: TGTGCCAGCAGCTCTACCGGGGGGCTACCCTCCTACAATGAGCAGTTCTTC
j_gene: TRBJ2-1; d_gene: TRBD2; v_gene: TRBV6-2/TRBV6-3; abundance: .; CDR3aa: CASSPQGGLAANEQFF; CDR3nt: TGTGCCAGCAGCCCCCAAGGAGGACTAGCGGCCAATGAGCAGTTCTTC
j_gene: TRBJ2-7; d_gene: .; v_gene: TRBV29-1; abundance: .; CDR3aa: CSVSALWDWGGGEQYF; CDR3nt: TGCAGCGTTTCCGCTTTGTGGGACTGGGGTGGTGGCGAGCAGTACTTC
j_gene: TRBJ2-7; d_gene: .; v_gene: TRBV3-1; abundance: few; CDR3aa: CASSTRAYEQYF; CDR3nt: TGTGCCAGCAGCACCCGGGCCTACGAGCAGTACTTC
j_gene: TRBJ2-5; d_gene: .; v_gene: TRBV6-6; abundance: .; CDR3aa: CASTYGGETQYF; CDR3nt: TGTGCCAGCACCTACGGCGGAGAGACCCAGTACTTC
j_gene: TRBJ2-5; d_gene: TRBD2; v_gene: TRBV4-1; abundance: .; CDR3aa: CASSQAQLAEETQYF; CDR3nt: TGCGCCAGCAGCCAAGCTCAACTAGCGGAAGAGACCCAGTACTTC
j_gene: TRBJ1-1; d_gene: .; v_gene: TRBV6-2/TRBV6-3; abundance: once; CDR3aa: CASSYLRTYNDLNTEAFF; CDR3nt: TGTGCCAGCAGTTACCTTCGGACGTACAACGACTTGAACACTGAAGCTTTCTTT
j_gene: TRBJ2-3; d_gene: TRBD2; v_gene: TRBV20-1; abundance: .; CDR3aa: CSARTSRASDTQYF; CDR3nt: TGCAGTGCTAGGACTAGCAGGGCATCAGATACGCAGTATTTT
j_gene: TRBJ2-1; d_gene: .; v_gene: TRBV29-1; abundance: few; CDR3aa: CSVARAASEQFF; CDR3nt: TGCAGCGTTGCAAGAGCGGCGTCTGAGCAGTTCTTC
j_gene: TRBJ2-7; d_gene: .; v_gene: TRBV28; abundance: few; CDR3aa: CASSLRLSLEQYF; CDR3nt: TGTGCCAGCAGTTTGAGACTCTCTCTCGAGCAGTACTTC
j_gene: TRBJ1-2; d_gene: .; v_gene: TRBV28; abundance: .; CDR3aa: CASKGRDVGYGYTF; CDR3nt: TGTGCCTCAAAGGGCAGGGATGTTGGCTATGGCTACACCTTC
j_gene: TRBJ2-1; d_gene: TRBD2; v_gene: TRBV14; abundance: .; CDR3aa: CASSQPTSGRRYEQFF; CDR3nt: TGTGCCAGCAGCCAACCGACTAGCGGGAGACGATATGAGCAGTTCTTC
j_gene: TRBJ2-3; d_gene: .; v_gene: TRBV10-3; abundance: .; CDR3aa: CALGGTSTDTQYF; CDR3nt: TGTGCCTTGGGTGGAACCAGCACAGATACGCAGTATTTT
j_gene: TRBJ2-1; d_gene: .; v_gene: TRBV20-1; abundance: .; CDR3aa: CSAGSGGDRRERFF; CDR3nt: TGCAGTGCCGGGAGCGGAGGGGACCGGAGGGAGAGGTTCTTC
j_gene: TRBJ2-1; d_gene: .; v_gene: TRBV21-1; abundance: .; CDR3aa: CASSKALGHPNHNEQFF; CDR3nt: TGTGCCAGCAGCAAAGCGCTGGGACACCCGAACCACAATGAGCAGTTCTTC
j_gene: TRBJ1-1; d_gene: .; v_gene: TRBV27; abundance: .; CDR3aa: CASSLLAGGKAFF; CDR3nt: TGTGCCAGCAGTTTATTAGCCGGTGGAAAAGCTTTCTTT
j_gene: TRBJ2-1; d_gene: .; v_gene: TRBV20-1; abundance: .; CDR3aa: CSARDMTVDEQFF; CDR3nt: TGCAGTGCTAGAGATATGACGGTGGATGAGCAGTTCTTC
j_gene: TRBJ2-5; d_gene: TRBD2; v_gene: TRBV7-8; abundance: .; CDR3aa: CASTNSGRTSRVQYF; CDR3nt: TGTGCCAGCACGAATAGCGGGAGAACCTCCCGAGTTCAGTACTTC
j_gene: TRBJ1-2; d_gene: TRBD1; v_gene: TRBV28; abundance: .; CDR3aa: CASNQPGQGTSCGYTF; CDR3nt: TGTGCCAGCAACCAGCCGGGACAGGGGACTAGCTGTGGCTACACCTTC
j_gene: TRBJ2-7; d_gene: TRBD1; v_gene: TRBV6-6; abundance: .; CDR3aa: CASSDRVESSYEQYF; CDR3nt: TGTGCCAGCAGTGACAGGGTGGAGAGCTCCTACGAGCAGTACTTC
j_gene: TRBJ2-1; d_gene: .; v_gene: TRBV20-1; abundance: .; CDR3aa: CSARVGGGSEQFF; CDR3nt: TGCAGTGCTAGAGTCGGCGGAGGGAGTGAGCAGTTCTTC
j_gene: TRBJ2-6; d_gene: .; v_gene: TRBV4-1; abundance: few; CDR3aa: CASSQDTASRTGANVLTF; CDR3nt: TGCGCCAGCAGCCAAGATACGGCCAGCAGGACTGGGGCCAACGTCCTGACTTTC
j_gene: TRBJ1-4; d_gene: .; v_gene: TRBV29-1; abundance: few; CDR3aa: CSAQRVANEKLFF; CDR3nt: TGCAGCGCACAGAGGGTGGCTAATGAAAAACTGTTTTTT
j_gene: TRBJ2-7; d_gene: .; v_gene: TRBV20-1; abundance: .; CDR3aa: CSVPNLRADSYEQYF; CDR3nt: TGCAGTGTACCTAATCTCCGGGCTGACTCCTACGAGCAGTACTTC
j_gene: TRBJ2-5; d_gene: .; v_gene: TRBV4-3; abundance: few; CDR3aa: CASSQTIRGEETQYF; CDR3nt: TGCGCCAGCAGCCAAACAATCAGGGGAGAAGAGACCCAGTACTTC
j_gene: TRBJ2-3; d_gene: .; v_gene: TRBV4-1; abundance: .; CDR3aa: CASSRQVVAPTQYF; CDR3nt: TGCGCCAGCAGCCGTCAAGTAGTAGCCCCTACGCAGTATTTT
j_gene: TRBJ2-3; d_gene: .; v_gene: TRBV7-2; abundance: .; CDR3aa: CASSLPTQDTQYF; CDR3nt: TGTGCCAGCAGCTTACCAACACAAGATACGCAGTATTTT
j_gene: TRBJ2-1; d_gene: TRBD2; v_gene: TRBV20-1; abundance: .; CDR3aa: CSAWGLAGNEQFF; CDR3nt: TGCAGTGCATGGGGGCTAGCGGGGAATGAGCAGTTCTTC
j_gene: TRBJ2-7; d_gene: TRBD1; v_gene: TRBV28; abundance: .; CDR3aa: CASSFGRGQQYEQYF; CDR3nt: TGTGCCAGCAGTTTTGGTAGGGGGCAACAGTACGAGCAGTACTTC
j_gene: TRBJ2-1; d_gene: TRBD2; v_gene: TRBV11-3; abundance: .; CDR3aa: CASSFRVAGGHGEQFF; CDR3nt: TGTGCCAGCAGCTTCAGGGTAGCGGGAGGGCACGGAGAGCAGTTCTTC
j_gene: TRBJ2-1; d_gene: TRBD2; v_gene: TRBV20-1; abundance: .; CDR3aa: CSAKRAGGNEQFF; CDR3nt: TGCAGTGCTAAACGAGCGGGGGGGAATGAGCAGTTCTTC
j_gene: TRBJ2-4; d_gene: TRBD1; v_gene: TRBV6-6; abundance: .; CDR3aa: CASSYEGQGQNIRYF; CDR3nt: TGTGCCAGCAGTTATGAGGGACAGGGTCAAAACATTCGGTACTTC
j_gene: TRBJ2-6; d_gene: .; v_gene: TRBV6-5; abundance: .; CDR3aa: CASGEQGLSGANVLTF; CDR3nt: TGTGCCAGTGGGGAGCAGGGTCTCTCCGGGGCCAACGTCCTGACTTTC
j_gene: TRBJ1-2; d_gene: .; v_gene: TRBV4-1; abundance: .; CDR3aa: CASSQGHSRDGYTF; CDR3nt: TGCGCCAGCAGCCAAGGCCACTCGCGGGATGGCTACACCTTC
j_gene: TRBJ1-6; d_gene: .; v_gene: TRBV5-6; abundance: .; CDR3aa: CASSLVSISYNSPLHF; CDR3nt: TGTGCCAGCAGCTTGGTCAGTATCTCCTATAATTCACCCCTCCACTTT
j_gene: TRBJ2-5; d_gene: .; v_gene: TRBV24-1; abundance: .; CDR3aa: CATRSAGGEQYF; CDR3nt: TGTGCCACCAGGTCCGCCGGGGGAGAGCAGTACTTC
j_gene: TRBJ2-4; d_gene: .; v_gene: TRBV28; abundance: .; CDR3aa: CASSSTGTRENIQYF; CDR3nt: TGTGCCAGCAGTTCTACAGGAACGCGCGAAAACATTCAGTACTTC